A selection of T cell receptor beta chains follows, all from one sample in a study of regulatory T cells in long-lasting Graves disease. TCRdb processed the multiplex PCR reads anew with MiXCR; each CDR3 protein has one entry. The sample has more than 300,000 distinct CDR3 sequences, around 19% seen once. Specimen: peripheral blood mononuclear cells (PBMCs), collected when the disease was refractory, from a patient treated with antithyroid drugs. Every receptor here comes from a female donor with Graves disease. The CDR3 runs from the conserved cysteine through the conserved F or W. D genes are given only for firm matches. Size is stated for part of the rows, as once, few or many counts, or as a class when the clone is expanded.

TRBJ1-1	14	NA	many	TRBV5-6	CASSLGAAYTEAFF	TGTGCCAGCAGCTTGGGGGCAGCTTACACTGAAGCTTTCTTT
TRBJ2-7	16	NA	many	TRBV7-9	CASSLSGAVRGHEQYF	TGTGCCAGCAGCTTATCCGGGGCGGTCCGTGGGCACGAGCAGTACTTC
TRBJ2-2	15	TRBD1	NA	TRBV15	CATSRPTGDVGELFF	TGTGCCACCAGCAGGCCTACAGGGGATGTCGGGGAGCTGTTTTTT
TRBJ2-2	16	NA	NA	TRBV11-3	CASSPTMTRSTGELFF	TGTGCCAGCAGCCCCACGATGACAAGGAGCACCGGGGAGCTGTTTTTT
TRBJ1-6	17	NA	NA	TRBV4-1	CASSQPDPGRRNSPLHF	TGCGCCAGCAGCCAACCAGACCCGGGACGGCGAAATTCACCCCTCCACTTT
TRBJ2-7	14	NA	many	TRBV11-2	CASSLDPTGYEQYF	TGTGCCAGCAGCTTAGATCCGACGGGCTACGAGCAGTACTTC
TRBJ1-2	13	TRBD1	NA	TRBV29-1	CSASDRENYGYTF	TGCAGCGCTTCGGACAGGGAGAACTATGGCTACACCTTC
TRBJ1-2	14	TRBD1	many	TRBV2	CASRNDRDGYGYTF	TGTGCCAGCAGGAACGACAGGGACGGGTATGGCTACACCTTC
TRBJ2-7	13	NA	many	TRBV2	CASSSGGSYEQYF	TGTGCCAGCAGTTCAGGGGGGTCCTACGAGCAGTACTTC
TRBJ1-6	16	NA	NA	TRBV7-9	CASSSSNLAYNSPLHF	TGTGCCAGCAGCTCAAGCAACTTAGCCTATAATTCACCCCTCCACTTT
TRBJ2-7	15	TRBD2	few	TRBV4-1	CASSQGTSWGYEQYF	TGCGCCAGCAGCCAAGGGACTAGCTGGGGGTACGAGCAGTACTTC